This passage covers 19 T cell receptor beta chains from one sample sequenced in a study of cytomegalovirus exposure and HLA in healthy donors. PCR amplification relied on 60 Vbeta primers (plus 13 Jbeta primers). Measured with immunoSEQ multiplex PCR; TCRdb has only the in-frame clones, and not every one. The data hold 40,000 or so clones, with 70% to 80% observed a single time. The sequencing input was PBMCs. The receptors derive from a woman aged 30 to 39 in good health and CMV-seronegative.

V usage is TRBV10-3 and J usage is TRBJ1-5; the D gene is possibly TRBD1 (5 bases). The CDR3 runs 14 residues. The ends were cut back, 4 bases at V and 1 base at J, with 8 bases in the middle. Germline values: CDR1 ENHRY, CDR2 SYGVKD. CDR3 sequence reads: CAISGQGSNQPQHF. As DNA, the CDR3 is TGTGCCATCAGTGGGCAGGGAAGCAATCAGCCCCAGCATTTT.

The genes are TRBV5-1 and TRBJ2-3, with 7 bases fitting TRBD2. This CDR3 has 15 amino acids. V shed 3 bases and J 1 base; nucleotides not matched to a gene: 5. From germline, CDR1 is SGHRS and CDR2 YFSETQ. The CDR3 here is CASSSGRGGTDTQYF. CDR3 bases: TGCGCCAGCAGCTCCGGTCGGGGGGGCACAGATACGCAGTATTTT.

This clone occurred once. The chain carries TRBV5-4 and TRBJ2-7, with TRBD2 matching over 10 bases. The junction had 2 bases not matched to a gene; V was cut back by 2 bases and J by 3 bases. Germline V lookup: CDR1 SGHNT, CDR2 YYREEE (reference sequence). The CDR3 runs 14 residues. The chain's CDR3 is CASSFTSGDYEQYF. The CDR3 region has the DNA TGTGCCAGCAGCTTTACTAGCGGGGACTACGAGCAGTACTTC.

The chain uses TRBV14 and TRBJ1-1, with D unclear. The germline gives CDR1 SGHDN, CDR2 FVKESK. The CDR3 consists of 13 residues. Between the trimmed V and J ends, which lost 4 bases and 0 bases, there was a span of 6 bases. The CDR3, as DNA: TGTGCCAGCAGCCGCACAGTGAACACTGAAGCTTTCTTT. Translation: CASSRTVNTEAFF.

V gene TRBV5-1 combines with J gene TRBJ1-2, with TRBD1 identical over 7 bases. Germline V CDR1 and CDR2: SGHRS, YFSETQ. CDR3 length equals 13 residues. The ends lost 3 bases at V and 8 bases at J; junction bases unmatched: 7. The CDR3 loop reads CASSSGGGRGYTF. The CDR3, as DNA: TGCGCCAGCAGCTCGGGAGGGGGCAGAGGCTACACCTTC.

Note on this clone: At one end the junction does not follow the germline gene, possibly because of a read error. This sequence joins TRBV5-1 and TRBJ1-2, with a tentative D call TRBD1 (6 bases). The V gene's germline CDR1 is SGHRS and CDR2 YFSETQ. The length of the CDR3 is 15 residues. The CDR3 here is CASSLVGAASYGYTF. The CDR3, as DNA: TGTGCCAGCAGCTTGGTGGGGGCAGCCAGCTATGGCTACACCTTC.

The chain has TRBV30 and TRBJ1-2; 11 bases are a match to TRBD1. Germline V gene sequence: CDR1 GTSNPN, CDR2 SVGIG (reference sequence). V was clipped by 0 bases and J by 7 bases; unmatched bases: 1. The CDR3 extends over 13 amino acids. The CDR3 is CAWSVGTGGGYTF. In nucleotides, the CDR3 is TGTGCCTGGAGTGTTGGGACAGGGGGTGGCTACACCTTC.

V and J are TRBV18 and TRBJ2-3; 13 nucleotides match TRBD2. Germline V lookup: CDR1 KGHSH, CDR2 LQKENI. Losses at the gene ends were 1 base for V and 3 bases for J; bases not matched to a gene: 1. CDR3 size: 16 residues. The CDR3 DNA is TGTGCCAGCTCACCACAACTAGCGGGGGGGACAGATACGCAGTATTTT. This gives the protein CASSPQLAGGTDTQYF.

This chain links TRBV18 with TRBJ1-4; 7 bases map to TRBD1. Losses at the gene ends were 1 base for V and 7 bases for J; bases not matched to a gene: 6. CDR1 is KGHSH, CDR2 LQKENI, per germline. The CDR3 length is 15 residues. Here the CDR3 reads CASSPQETGFEKLFF. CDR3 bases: TGTGCCAGCTCACCACAAGAGACAGGGTTTGAAAAACTGTTTTTT.

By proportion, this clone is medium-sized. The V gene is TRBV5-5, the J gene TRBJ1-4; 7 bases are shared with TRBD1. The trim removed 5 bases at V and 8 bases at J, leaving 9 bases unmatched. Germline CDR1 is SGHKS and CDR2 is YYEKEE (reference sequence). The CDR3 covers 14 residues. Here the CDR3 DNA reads TGTGCCAGCAGTTTTCAGGGGGACGGCGAAAAACTGTTTTTT. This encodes CASSFQGDGEKLFF.

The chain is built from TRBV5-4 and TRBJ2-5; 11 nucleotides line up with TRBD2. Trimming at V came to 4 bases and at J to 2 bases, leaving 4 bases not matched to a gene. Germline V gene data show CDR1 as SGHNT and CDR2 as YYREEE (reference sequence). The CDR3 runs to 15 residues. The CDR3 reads CASSQLAGAQETQYF. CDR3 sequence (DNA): TGTGCCAGCAGCCAACTAGCGGGGGCACAAGAGACCCAGTACTTC.

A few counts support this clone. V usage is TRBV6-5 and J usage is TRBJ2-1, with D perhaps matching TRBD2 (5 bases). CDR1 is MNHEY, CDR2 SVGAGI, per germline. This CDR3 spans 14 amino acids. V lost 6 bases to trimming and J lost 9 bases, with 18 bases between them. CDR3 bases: TGTGCCAGCAGCGGGGTTGAGGAGCCGGGTGAGCAGTTCTTC. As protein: CASSGVEEPGEQFF.

CDR3 loop: CATRLTPGNTIYF. The CDR3 DNA sequence: TGTGCCACCAGATTGACTCCTGGAAACACCATATATTTT. The chain has TRBV15 and TRBJ1-3; D is unclear. The CDR3 spans 13 residues. The V gene lost 6 bases and the J gene lost 2 bases, with 8 bases spanning the gap. Germline V gene data show CDR1 as LNHNV and CDR2 as YYDKDF (reference sequence).

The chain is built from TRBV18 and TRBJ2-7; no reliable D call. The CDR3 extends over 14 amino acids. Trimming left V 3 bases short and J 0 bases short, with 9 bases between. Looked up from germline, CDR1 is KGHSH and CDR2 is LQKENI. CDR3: CASSPTLSSYEQYF. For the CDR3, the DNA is TGTGCCAGCTCACCTACTCTAAGCTCCTACGAGCAGTACTTC.

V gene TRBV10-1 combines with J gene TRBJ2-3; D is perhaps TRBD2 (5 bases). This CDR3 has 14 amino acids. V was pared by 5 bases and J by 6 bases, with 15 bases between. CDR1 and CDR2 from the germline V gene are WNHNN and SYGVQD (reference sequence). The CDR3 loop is CASSLASLADTQYF. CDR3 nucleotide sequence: TGCGCCAGCAGTTTGGCTAGCCTGGCCGATACGCAGTATTTT.

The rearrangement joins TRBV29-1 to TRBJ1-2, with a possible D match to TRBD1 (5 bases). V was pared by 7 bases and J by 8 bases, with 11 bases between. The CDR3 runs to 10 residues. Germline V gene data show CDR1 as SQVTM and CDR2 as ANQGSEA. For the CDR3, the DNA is TGCAGCGCCGGGGGGGTAGGCTACACCTTC. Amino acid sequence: CSAGGVGYTF.

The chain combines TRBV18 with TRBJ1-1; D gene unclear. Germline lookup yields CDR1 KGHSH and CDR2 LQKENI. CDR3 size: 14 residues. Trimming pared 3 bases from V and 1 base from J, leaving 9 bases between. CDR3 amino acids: CASSPRRGNTEAFF. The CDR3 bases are TGTGCCAGCTCACCCCGTCGGGGGAACACTGAAGCTTTCTTT.

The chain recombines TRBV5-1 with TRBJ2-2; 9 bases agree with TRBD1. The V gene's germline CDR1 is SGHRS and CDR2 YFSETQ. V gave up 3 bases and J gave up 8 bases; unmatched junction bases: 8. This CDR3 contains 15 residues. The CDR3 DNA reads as TGCGCCAGCAGCTCCCGGGACAGGGCGCCGGGGGAGCTGTTTTTT. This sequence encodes CASSSRDRAPGELFF.

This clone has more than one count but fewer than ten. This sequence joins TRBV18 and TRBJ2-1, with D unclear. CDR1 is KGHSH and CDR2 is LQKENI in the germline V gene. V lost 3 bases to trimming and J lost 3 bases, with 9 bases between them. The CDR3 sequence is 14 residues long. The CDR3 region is CASSPNTVYNEQFF. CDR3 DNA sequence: TGTGCCAGCTCACCGAATACGGTCTACAATGAGCAGTTCTTC.